A single sample gave rise to the 11 T cell receptor beta chains below, sequenced in a study of cytomegalovirus exposure and HLA in healthy donors. Only in-frame clones appear in the TCRdb table, and some are missing; sequencing was by immunoSEQ multiplex PCR. The repertoire consists of some 190,000 clones, with more than 75% occurring once and the leading ten covering 6% to 8%. The sample taken for sequencing was PBMCs. The receptors here all came from a man aged 30 to 45 in good health and CMV-seropositive.

This clone was counted only a few times. The gene calls are TRBV6-5 and TRBJ1-6, with TRBD1 as a possible D gene (6 bases). The CDR3 runs 14 residues. V was pared by 6 bases and J by 10 bases, with 16 bases between. CDR1 is MNHEY, CDR2 SVGAGI, per germline. CDR3 protein: CASRTGTSNSPLHF. The CDR3 nucleotides are TGTGCCAGCAGAACCGGGACATCGAACTCACCCCTCCACTTT.

This clone was seen just once. The CDR3 coding sequence is TGTGCCTGGAGTGAAAAATCCCCCAATTCACCCCTCCACTTT. As protein: CAWSEKSPNSPLHF. V and J are TRBV30 and TRBJ1-6; D unresolved. Trimming took off 1 base at V and 7 bases at J, with 11 bases between the two ends. CDR3 length: 14 residues. CDR1 and CDR2 from the germline V gene are GTSNPN and SVGIG (reference sequence).

This chain links TRBV10-3 with TRBJ2-7; D gene unclear. Germline CDR1 ENHRY, CDR2 SYGVKD. With 6 bases removed from V and 0 bases from J, the gap between germline ends came to 9 bases. The CDR3 length is 13 residues. The CDR3 nucleotides are TGTGCCATCAGAGGCGACGACTCCTACGAGCAGTACTTC. This gives the protein CAIRGDDSYEQYF.

V and J are TRBV7-3 and TRBJ2-5; 8 nucleotides line up with TRBD2. The CDR3 loop spans 15 amino acids. Germline CDR1 and CDR2: SGHTA and FQGTGA. With V trimmed by 5 bases and J by 3 bases, 8 bases remained unmatched. The CDR3 protein is CASSPTGRGEETQYF. The CDR3 nucleotides read TGTGCCAGCAGCCCCACTGGGCGGGGGGAAGAGACCCAGTACTTC.

The chain links TRBV28 to TRBJ2-1; D not resolved. The CDR3 sequence is 12 residues long. V lost 3 bases, J lost 8 bases, and 8 bases lay in between. Looked up from germline, CDR1 is MDHEN and CDR2 is SYDVKM. In DNA, the CDR3 is TGTGCCAGCAGTTTCAGCGACTATGAGCAGTTCTTC. This translates into CASSFSDYEQFF.

The rearrangement joins TRBV6-6 to TRBJ1-6; 7 bases line up with TRBD1. Losses at the gene ends were 3 bases for V and 6 bases for J; bases not matched to a gene: 5. The CDR3 is 15 residues long. Germline V gene lookup returns CDR1 MNHNY and CDR2 SVGAGI (reference sequence). CDR3 residues: CASSYGTESNSPLHF. The CDR3 DNA reads TGTGCCAGCAGTTATGGGACAGAAAGTAATTCACCCCTCCACTTT.

The rearrangement joins TRBV11-2 to TRBJ2-4, with no clear D. CDR3 length: 14 residues. V lost 7 bases and J lost 7, with 17 bases in between. CDR1 is SGHAT, CDR2 FQNNGV, per germline. CDR3 loop: CASTELKDFNIQYF. The CDR3 bases are TGTGCCAGCACGGAATTGAAGGATTTCAACATTCAGTACTTC.

This chain uses TRBV9 with TRBJ1-4; no definite D call. The CDR3 runs 13 residues. V shed 2 bases and J shed 8 bases, with 10 bases lying between them. CDR1 and CDR2 (germline): SGDLS, YYNGEE. CDR3 coding DNA: TGTGCCAGCAGCGTGAATTCCAGGGAAAAACTGTTTTTT. Its protein product is CASSVNSREKLFF.

This clone has more than one count but fewer than ten. The rearrangement joins TRBV5-1 to TRBJ1-1; D call uncertain. The CDR3 is 13 amino acids. V dropped 7 bases and J dropped 1 base, with 11 bases sitting between them. Germline V CDR1 and CDR2: SGHRS, YFSETQ. In nucleotides, the CDR3 is TGCGCCAGCCAGGACGGACCGAACACTGAAGCTTTCTTT. It is translated as CASQDGPNTEAFF. The whole variable domain, filled in from reference TRBV5-1 and TRBJ1-1, reads KAGVTQTPRYLIKTRGQQVTLSCSPISGHRSVSWYQQTPGQGLQFLFEYFSETQRNKGNFPGRFSGRQFSNSRSEMNVSTLELGDSALYLCASQDGPNTEAFFGQGTRLTVV.

The rearrangement links TRBV19 to TRBJ2-7, with TRBD1 matching 10 bases. CDR1 is LNHDA and CDR2 is SQIVND in the germline V gene (reference sequence). V lost 11 bases, J lost 5 bases, and 15 bases stayed unmatched. CDR3 length: 15 residues. The CDR3 DNA follows: TGTGCCGCCTCAGACAGGGGGCGATTCCCCCACGAGCAGTACTTC. This gives the protein CAASDRGRFPHEQYF.

CDR3 DNA: TGTGCCAGTAAGGGTTGGGGGGACGACGACACCATATATTTT. Its protein is CASKGWGDDDTIYF. The genes are TRBV19 and TRBJ1-3; D might be TRBD1 (5 bases). V lost 7 bases to trimming and J lost 8 bases, with 18 bases between them. CDR1 and CDR2 (germline): LNHDA, SQIVND (reference sequence). This CDR3 spans 14 amino acids.